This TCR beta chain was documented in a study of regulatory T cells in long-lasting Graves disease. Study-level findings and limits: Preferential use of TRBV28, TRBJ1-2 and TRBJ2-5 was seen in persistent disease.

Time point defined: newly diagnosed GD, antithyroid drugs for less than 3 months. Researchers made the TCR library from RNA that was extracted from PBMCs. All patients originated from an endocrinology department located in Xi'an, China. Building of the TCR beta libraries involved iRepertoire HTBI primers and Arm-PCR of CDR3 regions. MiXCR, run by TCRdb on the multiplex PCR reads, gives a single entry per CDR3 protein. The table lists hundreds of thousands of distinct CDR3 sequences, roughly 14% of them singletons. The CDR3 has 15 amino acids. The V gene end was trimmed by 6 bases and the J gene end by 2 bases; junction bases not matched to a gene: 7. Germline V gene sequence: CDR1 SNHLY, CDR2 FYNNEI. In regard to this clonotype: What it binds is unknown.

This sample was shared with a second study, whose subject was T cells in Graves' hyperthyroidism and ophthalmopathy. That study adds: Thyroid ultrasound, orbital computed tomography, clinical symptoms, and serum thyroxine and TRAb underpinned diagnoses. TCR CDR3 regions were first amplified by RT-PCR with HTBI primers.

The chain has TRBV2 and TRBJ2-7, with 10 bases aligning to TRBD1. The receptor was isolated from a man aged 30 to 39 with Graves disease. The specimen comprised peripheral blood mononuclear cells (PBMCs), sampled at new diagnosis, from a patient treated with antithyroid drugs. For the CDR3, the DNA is TGTGCCAGCAGCGAGGGACAGGGGATGGCCTACGAGCAGTACTTC. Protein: CASSEGQGMAYEQYF.